This record concerns one TCR beta chain sequence. Data came from immunoSEQ multiplex PCR; TCRdb stores just in-frame clones and leaves some out. Of about 32,000 clones in the sample, roughly 89% are singletons; the top ten hold about 10%. The data belong to a study of T cell changes during pregnancy in multiple sclerosis. This CDR3 contains 17 residues. The V gene end was trimmed by 5 bases and the J gene end by 1 base; junction bases not matched to a gene: 7. The germline gives CDR1 MDHEN, CDR2 SYDVKM. Sequenced here: CD8+ T cells from peripheral blood mononuclear cells, sampled in the second trimester of pregnancy. This chain uses TRBV28 with TRBJ2-2, with TRBD2 matching over 10 bases. The sequence derives from a female donor with multiple sclerosis, enrolled in a pregnancy study. The CDR3 region is CASSQITSGVNTGELFF. In DNA form, the CDR3 reads TGTGCCAGCAGTCAAATTACTAGCGGGGTGAACACCGGGGAGCTGTTTTTT. Full variable domain (missing parts from reference TRBV28 and TRBJ2-2): DVKVTQSSRYLVKRTGEKVFLECVQDMDHENMFWYRQDPGLGLRLIYFSYDVKMKEKGDIPEGYSVSREKKERFSLILESASTNQTSMYLCASSQITSGVNTGELFFGEGSRLTVL.